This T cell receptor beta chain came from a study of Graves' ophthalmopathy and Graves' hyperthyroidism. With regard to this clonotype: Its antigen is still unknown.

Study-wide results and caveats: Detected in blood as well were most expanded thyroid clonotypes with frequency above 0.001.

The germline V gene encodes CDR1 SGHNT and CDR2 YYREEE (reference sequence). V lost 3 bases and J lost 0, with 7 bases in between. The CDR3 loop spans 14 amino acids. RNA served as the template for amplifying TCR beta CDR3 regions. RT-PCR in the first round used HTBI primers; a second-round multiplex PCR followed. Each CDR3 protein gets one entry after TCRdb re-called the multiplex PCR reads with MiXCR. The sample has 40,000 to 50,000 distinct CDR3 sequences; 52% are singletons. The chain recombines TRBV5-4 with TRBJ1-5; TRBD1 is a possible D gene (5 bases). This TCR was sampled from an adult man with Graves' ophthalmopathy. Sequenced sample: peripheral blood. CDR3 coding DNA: TGTGCCAGCAGCTCGGGACCTAGCAATCAGCCCCAGCATTTT. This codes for CASSSGPSNQPQHF.